A selection of T cell receptor beta chains follows, all from one sample in a study of T cells in localized non-small cell lung cancer. Profiling relied on immunoSEQ multiplex PCR, and the TCRdb table lists in-frame clones only, not all of them. The table records almost 40,000 clones, about nine tenths of them present only once. The source material was peripheral blood mononuclear cells, sampled before any cancer treatment. These receptors all come from a male donor older than 55 with stage II lung adenocarcinoma. CDR3s include the opening cysteine and the closing phenylalanine or tryptophan. Fields, in order: clone size, V gene, J gene, D gene, CDR3 DNA, CDR3 protein. A D gene is named only where the DNA matches it firmly. Clone sizes are given selectively: once, few, many, or a class where the clone is expanded.

>.|TRBV6-1|TRBJ1-5|TRBD1
TGTGCCAGCAGTGAAACTCGACAGGGGGCGTATCAGCCCCAGCATTTT
CASSETRQGAYQPQHF
>.|TRBV19|TRBJ2-2|.
TGTGCCAGTAGTATAGCAGGCCTAAGAGGAACCGGGGAGCTGTTTTTT
CASSIAGLRGTGELFF
>.|TRBV21-1|TRBJ2-2|.
TGTGCCAGTAAGGAGACCCATGGATCCGGGGAGCTGTTTTTT
CASKETHGSGELFF
>few|TRBV7-6|TRBJ2-7|.
TGTGCCAGCAGCCCGGGACCGAACTACGAGCAGTACTTC
CASSPGPNYEQYF
>.|TRBV9|TRBJ1-1|.
TGTGCCAGCAGCACTGGAGGACGCGCGAACACTGAAGCTTTCTTT
CASSTGGRANTEAFF
>.|TRBV9|TRBJ2-2|TRBD1
TGTGCCAGCAGCGTCCGACAGGGGGCAAACACCGGGGAGCTGTTTTTT
CASSVRQGANTGELFF
>once|TRBV5-1|TRBJ1-1|TRBD1
TGCGCCAGCAGCTTGAACCCGGCAGGGGGCATGGCTGAAGCTTTCTTT
CASSLNPAGGMAEAFF
>.|TRBV30|TRBJ2-2|.
TGTGCCTGGAGTTCGGGCAGGGTATACACCGGGGAGCTGTTTTTT
CAWSSGRVYTGELFF
>medium-sized|TRBV30|TRBJ1-2|.
TGTGCCTGGAGGCGGGACGGCTATGGCTACACCTTC
CAWRRDGYGYTF
>.|TRBV18|TRBJ1-3|.
TGTGCCAGCTCACCACCAGGGAGCTCTGGAAACACCATATATTTT
CASSPPGSSGNTIYF
>.|TRBV19|TRBJ1-1|.
TGTGCCAGTAGTATAGTTCCCGCCCCGAACACTGAAGCTTTCTTT
CASSIVPAPNTEAFF
>.|TRBV5-5|TRBJ2-7|.
TGTGCCAGCAGCTTGGCCGCGACTCCGCCCGAGCAGTACTTC
CASSLAATPPEQYF
>once|TRBV7-9|TRBJ2-3|TRBD2
TGTGCCAGCAGCCCAAGGACTAGCGGACCCACAGATACGCAGTATTTT
CASSPRTSGPTDTQYF
>.|TRBV5-4|TRBJ1-1|.
TGTGCCAGCAGCTTGGCCGATGGGCACACTGAAGCTTTCTTT
CASSLADGHTEAFF
>.|TRBV2|TRBJ1-5|.
TGTGCCAGCAGTGAAAGGTTACCATCCCAGCATTTT
CASSERLPSQHF
>.|TRBV5-1|TRBJ2-7|.
TGCGCCAGCAGCTTGACAGGGCCCTACGAGCAGTACTTC
CASSLTGPYEQYF
>once|TRBV4-3|TRBJ2-1|.
TGCGCCAGCAGCCAAGAAAAAGGGCCTTACAATGAGCAGTTCTTC
CASSQEKGPYNEQFF
>once|TRBV6-5|TRBJ1-2|.
TGTGCCAGCAGTTACTCTGCAGGGAACTATGGCTACACCTTC
CASSYSAGNYGYTF
>.|TRBV5-1|TRBJ2-3|TRBD2
TGCGCCAGCAGCCTAGCGGGAGCAGTAACAGATACGCAGTATTTT
CASSLAGAVTDTQYF
>.|TRBV27|TRBJ2-7|.
TGTGCCAGCAGTCCGGGCCTCTCTCCCGACGAGCAGTACTTC
CASSPGLSPDEQYF
>.|TRBV4-3|TRBJ1-2|TRBD1
TGCGCCAGCAGCCAGGGCCCTCAAGGGACAGGGGTCTATGGCTACACCTTC
CASSQGPQGTGVYGYTF
>.|TRBV28|TRBJ2-7|.
TGTGCCAGCAGGCCACTCACTAGCAGGAGCTCCTACGAGCAGTACTTC
CASRPLTSRSSYEQYF
>.|TRBV7-2|TRBJ2-1|.
TGTGCCAGCAGCTCCCAGGCGGCAGGGTACTACAATGAGCAGTTCTTC
CASSSQAAGYYNEQFF
>.|TRBV30|TRBJ1-3|.
TGTGCCTGGAGTGCCTCTGGAAACACCATATATTTT
CAWSASGNTIYF
>.|TRBV5-1|TRBJ1-1|.
TGCGCCAGCAGCTTGCAATATGGGGGGCGGGAAGCTTTCTTT
CASSLQYGGREAFF
>.|TRBV29-1|TRBJ1-3|.
TGCAGCGTTGGAGCGGGGGCTGGAAACACCATATATTTT
CSVGAGAGNTIYF
>.|TRBV7-3|TRBJ2-1|TRBD2
TGTGCCAGCAGCCTGGGACTAGCGGGAGGCTATGGTACCTACAATGAGCAGTTCTTC
CASSLGLAGGYGTYNEQFF
>.|TRBV19|TRBJ1-1|TRBD1
TGTGCCAGTAGTTCCAAGACAGGGAGGGTACTAGCTACTGAAGCTTTCTTT
CASSSKTGRVLATEAFF
>.|TRBV4-1|TRBJ1-2|.
TGCGCCAGCAGCCATTACTTTAACAGGGTCATCGGCTATGGCTACACCTTC
CASSHYFNRVIGYGYTF
>once|TRBV9|TRBJ2-6|.
TGTGCCAGCAGCGTGCAGGCTGGGGCCAACGTCCTGACTTTC
CASSVQAGANVLTF
>once|TRBV5-6|TRBJ2-7|.
TGTGCCAGCAGCAGGGATCCCTACGAGCAGTACTTC
CASSRDPYEQYF
>once|TRBV6-5|TRBJ2-5|.
TGTGCCAGCAGTTATGCAGAGACCCAGTACTTC
CASSYAETQYF
>.|TRBV2|TRBJ1-5|.
TGTGCCAGCAGTGGGGAGGGTCAGCCCCAGCATTTT
CASSGEGQPQHF
>.|TRBV9|TRBJ2-6|.
TGTGCCACCAGGGGTTCGGGGGCCAACGTCCTGACTTTC
CATRGSGANVLTF
>.|TRBV6-1|TRBJ2-7|TRBD1
TGTGCCAGCAGTTTAGGACAGGGTCCCTACGAGCAGTACTTC
CASSLGQGPYEQYF
>once|TRBV5-1|TRBJ2-7|TRBD2
TGCGCCAGCAGCTTGGAGGTTACTAGCGGCTACGAGCAGTACTTC
CASSLEVTSGYEQYF
>.|TRBV5-1|TRBJ2-5|.
TGCGCCAGCAGCTTGGAAGGGCCCCAAGAGACCCAGTACTTC
CASSLEGPQETQYF
>once|TRBV5-1|TRBJ1-1|.
TGCGCCAGCAGCTATAGACAGATCGAACAAGGGACTGAAGCTTTCTTT
CASSYRQIEQGTEAFF
>.|TRBV11-3|TRBJ2-1|.
TGTGCCAGCAGCTCGCAGGCTGGGGGATTGAATGAGCAGTTCTTC
CASSSQAGGLNEQFF
>.|TRBV18|TRBJ2-7|TRBD1
TGTGCCAGCTCACGGGACAGGAGTTCCTACGAGCAGTACTTC
CASSRDRSSYEQYF
>.|TRBV7-8|TRBJ2-7|.
TGTGCCACCAGGGGCCCCGGCGGGAGATACGAGCAGTACTTC
CATRGPGGRYEQYF
>.|TRBV28|TRBJ2-7|.
TGTGCCAGCCGTGGGGCGCGGGAGCAGTACTTC
CASRGAREQYF
>.|TRBV2|TRBJ2-5|TRBD1
TGTGCCAGCAGTACGGGACAGGGGAGGCCGGAGACCCAGTACTTC
CASSTGQGRPETQYF
>.|TRBV11-2|TRBJ2-1|TRBD2
TGTGCCAGCAGCTTCCCCGGGGGGGCCAGTGAGCAGTTCTTC
CASSFPGGASEQFF
>.|TRBV7-2|TRBJ1-1|.
TGTGCCAGCAGCTTAGGTCGGGCGAACACTGAAGCTTTCTTT
CASSLGRANTEAFF
>.|TRBV9|TRBJ2-1|TRBD2
TGTGCCAGCAGCGCCGGGACTAGCGGATACAATGAGCAGTTCTTC
CASSAGTSGYNEQFF
>.|TRBV15|TRBJ2-5|.
TGTGCCACCAGCCCCTCAGGCGGCAGGGGGGACCAAGAGACCCAGTACTTC
CATSPSGGRGDQETQYF
>.|TRBV28|TRBJ2-7|.
TGTGCCAGCAGTTTAGCGACAGACTACGAGCAGTACTTC
CASSLATDYEQYF
>.|TRBV6-1|TRBJ1-2|.
TGTGCCAGCAGTGGAGTAAGAGAGGGAGGTGGCTACACCTTC
CASSGVREGGGYTF
>.|TRBV28|TRBJ2-7|.
TGTGCCAGCAGTCTACAGGTTTACGAGCAGTACTTC
CASSLQVYEQYF
>.|TRBV7-9|TRBJ2-1|TRBD2
TGTGCCAGCAGCTTAACTAGCGGGGGAGGGAATGAGCAGTTCTTC
CASSLTSGGGNEQFF
>.|TRBV27|TRBJ1-1|TRBD1
TGTGCCAGCAGTTTAAGGAGGGACAGGGCTGAAGCTTTCTTT
CASSLRRDRAEAFF
>.|TRBV4-2|TRBJ2-1|.
TGTGCCAGCAGCCCCGGGAATGAGCAGTTCTTC
CASSPGNEQFF
>.|TRBV27|TRBJ2-7|.
TGTGCCAGCAGTCTTAGCCGGACAAATTACGAGCAGTACTTC
CASSLSRTNYEQYF
>.|TRBV25-1|TRBJ2-7|TRBD1
TGTGCCAGCAGTTCCACAGGGGGAGAGCAGTACTTC
CASSSTGGEQYF
>.|TRBV6-6|TRBJ2-1|.
TGTGCCAGCAGTCGACTCGCCTCCCAGGGTGAGCAGTTCTTC
CASSRLASQGEQFF
>.|TRBV4-2|TRBJ2-3|.
TGTGCCAGCAGCCAAGACAGTGACACAGATACGCAGTATTTT
CASSQDSDTDTQYF
>.|TRBV10-3|TRBJ1-5|.
TGTGCCATCGGACAAAGCAATCAGCCCCAGCATTTT
CAIGQSNQPQHF
>.|TRBV5-4|TRBJ1-4|.
TGTGCCAGCAGCCCGAGGGGAGGCGATGAAAAACTGTTTTTT
CASSPRGGDEKLFF